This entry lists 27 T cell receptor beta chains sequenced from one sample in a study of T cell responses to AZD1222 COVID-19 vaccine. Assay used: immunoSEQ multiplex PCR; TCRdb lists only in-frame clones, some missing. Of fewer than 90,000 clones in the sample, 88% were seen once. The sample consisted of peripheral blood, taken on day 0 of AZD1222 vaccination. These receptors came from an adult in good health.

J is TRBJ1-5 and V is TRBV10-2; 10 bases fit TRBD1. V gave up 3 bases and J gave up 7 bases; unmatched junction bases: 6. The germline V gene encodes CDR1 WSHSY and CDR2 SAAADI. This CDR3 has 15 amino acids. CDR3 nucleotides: TGCGCCAGCAGTGAAGGACAGGGGGGCGGCCAGCCCCAGCATTTT. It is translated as CASSEGQGGGQPQHF.

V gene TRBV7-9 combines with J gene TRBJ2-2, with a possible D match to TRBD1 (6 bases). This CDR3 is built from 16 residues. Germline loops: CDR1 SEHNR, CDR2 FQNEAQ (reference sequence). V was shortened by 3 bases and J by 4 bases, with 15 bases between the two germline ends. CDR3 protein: CASSFSAGDITGELFF. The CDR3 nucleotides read TGTGCCAGCAGCTTTTCAGCAGGGGACATCACCGGGGAGCTGTTTTTT. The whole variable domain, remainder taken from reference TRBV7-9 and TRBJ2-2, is DTGVSQNPRHKITKRGQNVTFRCDPISEHNRLYWYRQTLGQGPEFLTYFQNEAQLEKSRLLSDRFSAERPKGSFSTLEIQRTEQGDSAMYLCASSFSAGDITGELFFGEGSRLTVL.

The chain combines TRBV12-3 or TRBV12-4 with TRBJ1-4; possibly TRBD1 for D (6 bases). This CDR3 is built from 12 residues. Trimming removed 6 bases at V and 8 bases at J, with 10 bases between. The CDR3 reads CASRWTDEKLFF. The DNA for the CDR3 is TGTGCCAGCAGATGGACAGACGAAAAACTGTTTTTT.

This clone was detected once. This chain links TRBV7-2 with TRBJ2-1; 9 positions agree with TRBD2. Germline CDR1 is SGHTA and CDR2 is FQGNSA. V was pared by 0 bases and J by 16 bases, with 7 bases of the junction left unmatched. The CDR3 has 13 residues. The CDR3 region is CASSLATAGGHFF. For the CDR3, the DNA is TGTGCCAGCAGCTTAGCGACAGCGGGGGGCCACTTCTTC.

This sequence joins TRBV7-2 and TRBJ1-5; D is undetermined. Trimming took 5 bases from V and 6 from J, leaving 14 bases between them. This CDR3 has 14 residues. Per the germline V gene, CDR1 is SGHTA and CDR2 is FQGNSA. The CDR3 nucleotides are TGTGCCAGCAGCGACTTCAGTGTGAGTCAGCCCCAGCATTTT. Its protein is CASSDFSVSQPQHF.

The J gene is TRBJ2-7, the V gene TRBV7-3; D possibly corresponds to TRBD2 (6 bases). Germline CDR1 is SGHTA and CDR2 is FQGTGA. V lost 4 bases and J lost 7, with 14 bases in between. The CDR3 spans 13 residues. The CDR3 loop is CASSSGEGLEQYF. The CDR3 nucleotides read TGTGCCAGCAGCTCGGGAGAGGGCCTTGAGCAGTACTTC.

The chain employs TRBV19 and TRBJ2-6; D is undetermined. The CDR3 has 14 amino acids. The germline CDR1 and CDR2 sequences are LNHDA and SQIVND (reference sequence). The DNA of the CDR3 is TGTGCGACCGAACCGAGCTCTGGGGCCAACGTCCTGACTTTC. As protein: CATEPSSGANVLTF.

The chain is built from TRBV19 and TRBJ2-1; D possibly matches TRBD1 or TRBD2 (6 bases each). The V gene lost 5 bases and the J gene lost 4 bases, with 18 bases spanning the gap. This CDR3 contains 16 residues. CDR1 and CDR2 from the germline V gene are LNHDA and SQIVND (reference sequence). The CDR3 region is CASSAPWGAFYNEQFF. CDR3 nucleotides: TGTGCCAGTAGTGCCCCCTGGGGGGCTTTTTACAATGAGCAGTTCTTC.

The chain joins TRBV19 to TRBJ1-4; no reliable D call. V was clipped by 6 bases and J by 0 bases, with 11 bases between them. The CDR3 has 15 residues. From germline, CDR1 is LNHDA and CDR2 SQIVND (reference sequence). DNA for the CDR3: TGTGCCAGTAGCCCTTCCTCTGCAACTAATGAAAAACTGTTTTTT. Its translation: CASSPSSATNEKLFF.

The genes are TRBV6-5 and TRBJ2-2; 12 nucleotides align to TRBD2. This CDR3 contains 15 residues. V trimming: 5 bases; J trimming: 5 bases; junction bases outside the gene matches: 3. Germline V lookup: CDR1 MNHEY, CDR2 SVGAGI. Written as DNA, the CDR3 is TGTGCCAGCAGTAAGACTAGCGGGAGAACCGGGGAGCTGTTTTTT. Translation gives CASSKTSGRTGELFF.

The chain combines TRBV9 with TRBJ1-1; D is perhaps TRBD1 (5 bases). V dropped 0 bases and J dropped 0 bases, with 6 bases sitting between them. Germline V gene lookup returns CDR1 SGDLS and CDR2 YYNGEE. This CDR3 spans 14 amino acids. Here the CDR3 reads CASSVAGLNTEAFF. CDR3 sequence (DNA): TGTGCCAGCAGCGTAGCAGGGTTGAACACTGAAGCTTTCTTT.

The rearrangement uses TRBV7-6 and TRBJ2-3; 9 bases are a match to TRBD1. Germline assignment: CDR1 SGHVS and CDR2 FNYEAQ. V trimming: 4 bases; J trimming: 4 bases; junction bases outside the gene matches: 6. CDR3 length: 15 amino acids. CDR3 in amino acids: CASSSPGQGPDTQYF. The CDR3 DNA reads TGTGCCAGCAGCTCCCCGGGACAGGGTCCAGATACGCAGTATTTT.

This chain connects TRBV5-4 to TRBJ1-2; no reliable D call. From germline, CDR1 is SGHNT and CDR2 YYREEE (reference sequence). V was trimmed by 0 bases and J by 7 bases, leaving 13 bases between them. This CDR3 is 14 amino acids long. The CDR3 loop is CASSLEGQSLGYTF. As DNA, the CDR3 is TGTGCCAGCAGCTTGGAAGGTCAGAGTCTTGGCTACACCTTC.

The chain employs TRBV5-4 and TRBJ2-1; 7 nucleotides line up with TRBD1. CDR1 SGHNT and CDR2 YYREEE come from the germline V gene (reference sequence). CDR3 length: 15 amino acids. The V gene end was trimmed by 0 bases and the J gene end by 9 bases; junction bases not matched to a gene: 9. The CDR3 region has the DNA TGTGCCAGCAGCTTGGTGGCAGGGGGACGAGGTGAGCAGTTCTTC. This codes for CASSLVAGGRGEQFF.

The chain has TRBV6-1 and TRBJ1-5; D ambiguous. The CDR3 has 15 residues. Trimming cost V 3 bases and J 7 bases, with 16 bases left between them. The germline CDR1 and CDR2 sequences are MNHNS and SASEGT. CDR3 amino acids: CASSDPGGFGQPQHF. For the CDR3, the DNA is TGTGCCAGCAGTGATCCCGGCGGCTTCGGCCAGCCCCAGCATTTT.

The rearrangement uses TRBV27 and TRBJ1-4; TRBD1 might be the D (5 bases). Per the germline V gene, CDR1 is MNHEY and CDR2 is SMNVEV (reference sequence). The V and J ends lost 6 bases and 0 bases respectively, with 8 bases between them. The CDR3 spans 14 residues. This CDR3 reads CASRGTATNEKLFF. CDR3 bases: TGTGCCAGCAGGGGGACCGCAACTAATGAAAAACTGTTTTTT.

DNA for the CDR3: TGTGCCAGCAGCTCCTACGGGACAGTGAACACTGAAGCTTTCTTT. Translated, it gives CASSSYGTVNTEAFF. J is TRBJ1-1 and V is TRBV11-2; TRBD1 agrees at 7 bases. Germline CDR1 and CDR2: SGHAT and FQNNGV. This CDR3 spans 15 amino acids. The J segment lost 0 bases and the V segment lost 4 bases, leaving 5 bases of the junction unmatched.

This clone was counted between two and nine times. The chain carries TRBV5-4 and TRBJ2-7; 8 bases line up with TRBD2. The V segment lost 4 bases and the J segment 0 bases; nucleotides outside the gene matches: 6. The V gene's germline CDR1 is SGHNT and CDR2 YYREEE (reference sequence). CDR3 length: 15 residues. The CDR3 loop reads CASSKPGGSSYEQYF. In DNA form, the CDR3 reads TGTGCCAGCAGCAAACCGGGAGGGAGCTCCTACGAGCAGTACTTC.

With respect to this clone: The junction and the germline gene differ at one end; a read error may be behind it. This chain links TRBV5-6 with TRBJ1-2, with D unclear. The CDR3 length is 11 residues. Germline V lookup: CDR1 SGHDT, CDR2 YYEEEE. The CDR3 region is CASSLSGLGIF. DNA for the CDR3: TGTGCCAGCAGCTTATCGGGTCTTGGGATCTTC.

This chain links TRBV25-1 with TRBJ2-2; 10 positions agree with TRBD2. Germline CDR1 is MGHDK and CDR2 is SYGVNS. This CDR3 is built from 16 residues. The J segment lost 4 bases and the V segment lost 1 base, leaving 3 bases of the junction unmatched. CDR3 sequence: CASSESRTSGTGELFF. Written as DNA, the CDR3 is TGTGCCAGCAGTGAATCCAGGACTAGCGGCACCGGGGAGCTGTTTTTT.

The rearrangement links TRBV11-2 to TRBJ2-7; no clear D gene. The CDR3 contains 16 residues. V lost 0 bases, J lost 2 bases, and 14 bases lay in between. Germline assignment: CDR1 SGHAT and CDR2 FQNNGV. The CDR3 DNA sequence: TGTGCCAGCAGCTTAGATGCCCAGCCAATTCCCTACGAGCAGTACGTC. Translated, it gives CASSLDAQPIPYEQYV.

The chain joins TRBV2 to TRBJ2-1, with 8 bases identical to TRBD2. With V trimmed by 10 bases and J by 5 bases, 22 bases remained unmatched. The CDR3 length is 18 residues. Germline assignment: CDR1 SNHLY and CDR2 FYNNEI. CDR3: CATRLAPRGRFEHNEQFF. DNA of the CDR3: TGTGCCACCCGACTAGCGCCTCGGGGGAGGTTCGAACACAATGAGCAGTTCTTC. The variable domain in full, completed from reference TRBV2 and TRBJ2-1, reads EPEVTQTPSHQVTQMGQEVILRCVPISNHLYFYWYRQILGQKVEFLVSFYNNEISEKSEIFDDQFSVERPDGSNFTLKIRSTKLEDSAMYFCATRLAPRGRFEHNEQFFGPGTRLTVL.

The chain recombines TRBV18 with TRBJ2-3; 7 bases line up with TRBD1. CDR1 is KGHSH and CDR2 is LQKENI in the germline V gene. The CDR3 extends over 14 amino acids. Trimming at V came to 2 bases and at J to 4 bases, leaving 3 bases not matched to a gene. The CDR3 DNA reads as TGTGCCAGCTCACCAGGGACAGCAGCAGATACGCAGTATTTT. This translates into CASSPGTAADTQYF.

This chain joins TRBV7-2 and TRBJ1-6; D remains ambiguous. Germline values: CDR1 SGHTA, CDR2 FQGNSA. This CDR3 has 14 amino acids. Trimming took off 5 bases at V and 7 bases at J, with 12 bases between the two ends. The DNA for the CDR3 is TGTGCCAGCAGCCCCCAGGCCCCAAATTCACCCCTCCACTTT. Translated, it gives CASSPQAPNSPLHF.

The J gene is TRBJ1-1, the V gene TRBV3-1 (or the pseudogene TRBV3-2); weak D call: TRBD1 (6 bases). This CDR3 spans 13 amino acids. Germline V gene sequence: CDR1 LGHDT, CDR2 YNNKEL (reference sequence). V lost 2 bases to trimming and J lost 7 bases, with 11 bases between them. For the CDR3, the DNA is TGTGCCAGCAGCCAAAGAGGGGGGATTGAAGCTTTCTTT. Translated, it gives CASSQRGGIEAFF.

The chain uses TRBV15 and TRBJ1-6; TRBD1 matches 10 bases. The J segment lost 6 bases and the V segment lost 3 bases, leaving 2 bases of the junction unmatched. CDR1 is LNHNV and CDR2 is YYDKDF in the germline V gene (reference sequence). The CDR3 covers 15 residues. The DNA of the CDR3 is TGTGCCACCAGCAGCCGGGACAGGGGTAATTCACCCCTCCACTTT. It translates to CATSSRDRGNSPLHF.

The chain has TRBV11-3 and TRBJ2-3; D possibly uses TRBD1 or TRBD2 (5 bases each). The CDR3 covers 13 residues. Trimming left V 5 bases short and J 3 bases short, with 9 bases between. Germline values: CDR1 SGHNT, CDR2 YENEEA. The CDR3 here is CASSTWGTDTQYF. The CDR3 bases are TGTGCCAGCAGCACCTGGGGGACAGATACGCAGTATTTT.